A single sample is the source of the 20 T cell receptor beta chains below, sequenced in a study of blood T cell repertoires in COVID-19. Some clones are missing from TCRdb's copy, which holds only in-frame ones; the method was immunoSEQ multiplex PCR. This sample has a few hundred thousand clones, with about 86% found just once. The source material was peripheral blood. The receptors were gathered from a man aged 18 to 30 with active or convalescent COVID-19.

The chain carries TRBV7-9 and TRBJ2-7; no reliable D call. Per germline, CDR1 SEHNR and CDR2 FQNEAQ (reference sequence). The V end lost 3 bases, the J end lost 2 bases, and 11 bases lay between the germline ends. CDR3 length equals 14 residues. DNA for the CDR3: TGTGCCAGCAGCTTCGCCGGCAGGACCTACGAGCAGTACTTC. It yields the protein CASSFAGRTYEQYF. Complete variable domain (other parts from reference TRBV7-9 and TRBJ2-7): DTGVSQNPRHKITKRGQNVTFRCDPISEHNRLYWYRQTLGQGPEFLTYFQNEAQLEKSRLLSDRFSAERPKGSFSTLEIQRTEQGDSAMYLCASSFAGRTYEQYFGPGTRLTVT.

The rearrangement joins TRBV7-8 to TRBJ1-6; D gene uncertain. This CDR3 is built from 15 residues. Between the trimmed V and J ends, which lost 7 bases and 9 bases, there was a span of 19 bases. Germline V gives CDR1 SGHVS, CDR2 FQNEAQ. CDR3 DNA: TGTGCCAGCAACGGCGGGGTGAGGTGGGGTTCACCCCTCCACTTT. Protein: CASNGGVRWGSPLHF.

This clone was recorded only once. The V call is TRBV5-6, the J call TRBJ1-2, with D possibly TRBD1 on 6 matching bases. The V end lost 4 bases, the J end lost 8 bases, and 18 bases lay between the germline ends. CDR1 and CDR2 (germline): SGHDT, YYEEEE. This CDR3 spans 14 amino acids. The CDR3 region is CASSTPGAGRGYTF. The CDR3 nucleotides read TGTGCCAGCAGCACCCCAGGGGCGGGTCGGGGCTACACCTTC.

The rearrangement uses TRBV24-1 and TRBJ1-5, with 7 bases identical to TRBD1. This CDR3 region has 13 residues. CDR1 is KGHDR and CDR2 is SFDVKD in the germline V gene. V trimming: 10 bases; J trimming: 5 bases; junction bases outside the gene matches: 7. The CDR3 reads CATQQGNYQPQHF. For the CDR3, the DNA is TGTGCCACTCAACAGGGGAACTATCAGCCCCAGCATTTT.

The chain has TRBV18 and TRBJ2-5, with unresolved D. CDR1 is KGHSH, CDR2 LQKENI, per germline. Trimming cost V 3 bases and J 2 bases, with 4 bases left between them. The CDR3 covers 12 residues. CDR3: CASSPLQETQYF. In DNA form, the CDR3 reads TGTGCCAGCTCACCCCTTCAAGAGACCCAGTACTTC. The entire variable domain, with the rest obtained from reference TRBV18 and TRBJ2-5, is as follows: NAGVMQNPRHLVRRRGQEARLRCSPMKGHSHVYWYRQLPEEGLKFMVYLQKENIIDESGMPKERFSAEFPKEGPSILRIQQVVRGDSAAYFCASSPLQETQYFGPGTRLLVL.

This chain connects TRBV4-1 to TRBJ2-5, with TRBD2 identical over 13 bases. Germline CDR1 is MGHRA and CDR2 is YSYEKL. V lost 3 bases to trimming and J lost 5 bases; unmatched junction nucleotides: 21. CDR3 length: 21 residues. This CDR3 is CASSQKTFGLAGVTGGETQYF. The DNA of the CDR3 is TGCGCCAGCAGCCAGAAGACTTTTGGACTAGCGGGAGTCACAGGGGGGGAGACCCAGTACTTC.

As DNA, the CDR3 is TGTGCCAGCAGTCCGGGACGCCGTAAAAATCGTCTAGCGGGGGACACCGGGGAGCTGTTTTTT. Amino acid sequence: CASSPGRRKNRLAGDTGELFF. This chain uses TRBV6-6 with TRBJ2-2; 10 bases are a match to TRBD2. The germline V gene has CDR1 MNHNY and CDR2 SVGAGI (reference sequence). CDR3 length equals 21 residues. Trimming removed 5 bases from V and 3 bases from J; junction bases left unmatched: 21.

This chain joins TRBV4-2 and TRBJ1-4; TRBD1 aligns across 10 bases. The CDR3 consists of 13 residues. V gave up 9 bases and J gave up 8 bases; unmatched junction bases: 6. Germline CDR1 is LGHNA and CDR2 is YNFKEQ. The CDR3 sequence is CASGGQGLEKLFF. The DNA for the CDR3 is TGTGCCAGTGGGGGACAGGGGTTGGAAAAACTGTTTTTT.

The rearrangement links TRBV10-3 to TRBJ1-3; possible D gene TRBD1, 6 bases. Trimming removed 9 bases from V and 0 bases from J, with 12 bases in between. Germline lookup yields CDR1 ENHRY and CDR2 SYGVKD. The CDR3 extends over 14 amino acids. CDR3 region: CAMQGPDSGNTIYF. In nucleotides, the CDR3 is TGTGCCATGCAGGGGCCTGACTCTGGAAACACCATATATTTT.

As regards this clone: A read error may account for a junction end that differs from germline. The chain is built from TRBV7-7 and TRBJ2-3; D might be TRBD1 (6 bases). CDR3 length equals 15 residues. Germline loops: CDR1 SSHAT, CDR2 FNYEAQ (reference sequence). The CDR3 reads CASSLFPGGTDTQYF. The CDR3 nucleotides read TGTGCTAGCAGCTTATTCCCAGGGGGCACAGATACGCAGTATTTT.

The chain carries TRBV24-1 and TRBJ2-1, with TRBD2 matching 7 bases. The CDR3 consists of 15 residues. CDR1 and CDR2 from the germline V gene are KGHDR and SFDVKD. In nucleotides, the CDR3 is TGTGTCACTTCGGAGGCCGGGAGGTCCAACAATGAGCAGTTCTTC. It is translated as CVTSEAGRSNNEQFF.

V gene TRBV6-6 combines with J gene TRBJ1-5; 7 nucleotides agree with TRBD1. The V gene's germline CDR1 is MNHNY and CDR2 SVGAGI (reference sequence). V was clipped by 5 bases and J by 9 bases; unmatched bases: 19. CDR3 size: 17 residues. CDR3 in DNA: TGTGCCAGCAGTCCTCGCCCCCCTAAGGGGGCGCAAAGGCCCCAGCATTTT. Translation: CASSPRPPKGAQRPQHF.

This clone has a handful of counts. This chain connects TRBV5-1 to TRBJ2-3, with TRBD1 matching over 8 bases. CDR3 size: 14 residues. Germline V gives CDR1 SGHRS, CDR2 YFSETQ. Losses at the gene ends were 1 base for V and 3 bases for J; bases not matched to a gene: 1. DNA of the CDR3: TGCGCCAGCAGCTTGCAGGGGGCTACAGATACGCAGTATTTT. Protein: CASSLQGATDTQYF.

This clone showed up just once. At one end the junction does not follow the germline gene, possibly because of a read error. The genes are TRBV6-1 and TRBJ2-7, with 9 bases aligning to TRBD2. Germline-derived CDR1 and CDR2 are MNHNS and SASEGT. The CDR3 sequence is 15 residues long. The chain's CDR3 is CASSKAGGPSYEQYF. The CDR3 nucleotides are TGTGCCAGCAGTAAAGCGGGAGGTCCCTCCTACGAGCAGTACTTC.

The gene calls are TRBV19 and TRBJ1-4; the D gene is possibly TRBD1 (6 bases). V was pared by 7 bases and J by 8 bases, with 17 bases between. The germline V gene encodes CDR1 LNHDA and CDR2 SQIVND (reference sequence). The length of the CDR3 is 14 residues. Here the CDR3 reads CASTENRVGEKLFF. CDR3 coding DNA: TGTGCCAGTACCGAGAACAGGGTCGGAGAAAAACTGTTTTTT.

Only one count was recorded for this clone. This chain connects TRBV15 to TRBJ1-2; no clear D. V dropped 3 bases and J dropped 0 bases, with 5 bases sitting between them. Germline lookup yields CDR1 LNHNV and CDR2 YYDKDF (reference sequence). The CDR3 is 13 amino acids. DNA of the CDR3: TGTGCCACCAGCAGTCGGGCTAACTATGGCTACACCTTC. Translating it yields CATSSRANYGYTF. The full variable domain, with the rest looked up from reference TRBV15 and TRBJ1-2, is DAMVIQNPRYQVTQFGKPVTLSCSQTLNHNVMYWYQQKSSQAPKLLFHYYDKDFNNEADTPDNFQSRRPNTSFCFLDIRSPGLGDTAMYLCATSSRANYGYTFGSGTRLTVV.

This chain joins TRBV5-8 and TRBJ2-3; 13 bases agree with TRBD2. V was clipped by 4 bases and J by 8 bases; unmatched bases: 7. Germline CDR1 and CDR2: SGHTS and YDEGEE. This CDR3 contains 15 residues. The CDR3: CASSARTSGSGTQYF. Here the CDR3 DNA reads TGTGCCAGCAGCGCCCGGACTAGCGGGAGTGGTACGCAGTATTTT.

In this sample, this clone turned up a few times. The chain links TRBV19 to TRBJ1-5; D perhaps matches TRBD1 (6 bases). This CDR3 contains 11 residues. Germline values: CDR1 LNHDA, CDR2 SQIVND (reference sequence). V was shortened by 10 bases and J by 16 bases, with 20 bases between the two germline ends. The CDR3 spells CATQSGGRNHF. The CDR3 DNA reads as TGTGCCACCCAAAGCGGGGGGCGTAATCATTTT.

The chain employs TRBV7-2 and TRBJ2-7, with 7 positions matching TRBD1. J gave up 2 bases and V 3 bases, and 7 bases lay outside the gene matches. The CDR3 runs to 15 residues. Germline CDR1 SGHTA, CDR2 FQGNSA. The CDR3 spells CASSFSGQRTYEQYF. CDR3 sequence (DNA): TGTGCCAGCAGCTTCTCGGGACAGAGGACCTACGAGCAGTACTTC.

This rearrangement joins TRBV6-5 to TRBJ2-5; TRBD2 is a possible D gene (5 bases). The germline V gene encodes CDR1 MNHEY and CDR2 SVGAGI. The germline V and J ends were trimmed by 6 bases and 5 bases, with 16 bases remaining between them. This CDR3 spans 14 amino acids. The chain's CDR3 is CASREKGSGETQYF. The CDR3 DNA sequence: TGTGCCAGCAGGGAGAAAGGAAGCGGCGAGACCCAGTACTTC.